This TCR beta chain came from a study of shared clonotypes between healthy human individuals. Findings and caveats of the study: The study generally estimated greater richness for naive than memory subsets. Among donors, the sharing of clonotypes was expected to be influenced by sequencing depth. Sampling was confined to blood; repertoires within tissues likely differ. Naive CD4 clonotype sharing across a few donors was 4% to 5.5%.

Comments on this clone: What it binds is unknown.

The germline V gene encodes CDR1 MNHEY and CDR2 SVGAGI. Trimming pared 0 bases from V and 3 bases from J, leaving 5 bases between. CDR3 length: 14 residues. Libraries were prepared by immunoSEQ multiplex PCR; TCRdb keeps only in-frame clonotypes and omits some of them. The sample holds about 1.5 million clones; roughly 98% are singletons and the top ten take 0.45%. This sequence originates from a man aged 25-40 years in good health. Input material: naive CD4+ T cells sorted from blood. Stated subset: CD45RA+ positively selected. The chain carries TRBV6-5 and TRBJ2-2; D remains ambiguous. Written as DNA, the CDR3 is TGTGCCAGCAGTTACTCCCGGGACACCGGGGAGCTGTTTTTT. It translates to CASSYSRDTGELFF.